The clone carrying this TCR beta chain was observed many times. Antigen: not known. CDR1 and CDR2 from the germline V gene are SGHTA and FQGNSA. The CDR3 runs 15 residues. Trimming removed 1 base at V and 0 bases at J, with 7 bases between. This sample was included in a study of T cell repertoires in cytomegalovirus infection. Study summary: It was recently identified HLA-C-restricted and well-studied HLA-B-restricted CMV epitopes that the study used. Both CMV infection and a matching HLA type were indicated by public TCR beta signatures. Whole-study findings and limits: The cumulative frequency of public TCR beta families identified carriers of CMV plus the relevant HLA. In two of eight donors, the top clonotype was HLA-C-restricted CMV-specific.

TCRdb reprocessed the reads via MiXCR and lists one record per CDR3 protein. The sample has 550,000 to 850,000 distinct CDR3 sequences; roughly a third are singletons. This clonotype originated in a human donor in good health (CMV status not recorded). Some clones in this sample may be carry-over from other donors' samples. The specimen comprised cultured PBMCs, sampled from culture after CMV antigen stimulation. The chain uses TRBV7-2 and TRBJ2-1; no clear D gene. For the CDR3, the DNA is TGTGCCAGCAGCTTAGTTGTGAGCTCCTACAATGAGCAGTTCTTC. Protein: CASSLVVSSYNEQFF.